These 19 T cell receptor beta chains were all obtained from the same sample, sequenced in a study of neurological immune-mediated disorders. TCRdb reanalysed the 5' RACE reads using MiXCR and keeps one entry per CDR3 protein. The sample includes some 57,000 distinct CDR3 sequences, approximately 3.1% of them seen just once. Sequencing was performed on PBMCs. Receptors originate from a woman aged 60-70 years with multiple sclerosis.

As for this clonotype: A much larger clone differs from this one at a single base, so this may be a read error. The chain is built from TRBV20-1 and TRBJ1-6; 7 positions match TRBD1. Germline-derived CDR1 and CDR2 are DFQATT and SNEGSKA (reference sequence). This CDR3 is 17 amino acids long. CDR3 sequence: CSATPGQDRSYNSPLNF. The CDR3 DNA reads as TGCAGTGCTACTCCCGGACAGGACCGCTCCTATAATTCACCCCTCAACTTT.

This clonotype was seen at least ten times. The J gene is TRBJ1-2, the V gene TRBV20-1; 7 nucleotides line up with TRBD1. This CDR3 is built from 13 residues. Germline lookup yields CDR1 DFQATT and CDR2 SNEGSKA (reference sequence). The ends lost 6 bases at V and 8 bases at J; junction bases unmatched: 12. CDR3 bases: TGCAGTGCCAGGGTGGAGGGGGCGCGAGGCTACACCTTC. This translates into CSARVEGARGYTF.

This clonotype was recorded at least ten times. This chain links TRBV7-6 with TRBJ2-2; D is unresolved. V was cut by 0 bases and J by 5 bases, with 10 bases left in between. CDR3 size: 15 residues. Looked up from germline, CDR1 is SGHVS and CDR2 is FNYEAQ. The CDR3 here is CASSLARPLTGELFF. The DNA of the CDR3 is TGTGCCAGCAGCTTAGCCAGGCCATTAACCGGGGAGCTGTTTTTT.

This clonotype was picked up many times. V gene TRBV9 combines with J gene TRBJ2-7, with a possible D match to TRBD2 (6 bases). The length of the CDR3 is 15 residues. Germline V CDR1 and CDR2: SGDLS, YYNGEE. V was shortened by 3 bases and J by 4 bases, with 17 bases between the two germline ends. CDR3 DNA: TGTGCCAGCAGCGAGATGCCGGGACTGAATTACGAGCAGTACTTC. Translation gives CASSEMPGLNYEQYF.

There are many counts of this clonotype. The chain uses TRBV5-6 and TRBJ2-1; D unclear. This CDR3 is 15 amino acids long. Germline CDR1 is SGHDT and CDR2 is YYEEEE. The V gene lost 6 bases and the J gene lost 2 bases, with 15 bases spanning the gap. The CDR3 sequence is CASTFDLSTYNEQFF. CDR3 coding DNA: TGTGCCAGCACCTTCGACTTGAGTACCTACAATGAGCAGTTCTTC.

This clonotype has ten or more counts. This chain links TRBV7-9 with TRBJ2-5; 7 nucleotides agree with TRBD2. The germline gives CDR1 SEHNR, CDR2 FQNEAQ (reference sequence). The CDR3 has 15 residues. J gave up 3 bases and V 5 bases, and 9 bases lay outside the gene matches. In nucleotides, the CDR3 is TGTGCCAGCAGCCGCGGACTAGGGTGGGAAGAGACCCAGTACTTC. As protein: CASSRGLGWEETQYF.

This clonotype occurred many times. The rearrangement links TRBV5-1 to TRBJ1-1; D not certain. V was clipped by 3 bases and J by 10 bases, with 19 bases between them. The CDR3 contains 14 residues. Germline V gives CDR1 SGHRS, CDR2 YFSETQ. CDR3 region: CASSSGGARSVAFF. DNA for the CDR3: TGCGCCAGCAGCTCGGGAGGCGCCCGGTCTGTAGCTTTCTTT.

In its sample, this clonotype was seen many times. This chain links TRBV3-1 with TRBJ2-7; possibly TRBD1 for D (6 bases). CDR3 size: 14 residues. The germline gives CDR1 LGHDT, CDR2 YNNKEL (reference sequence). Deletions cut 1 base from V and 5 bases from J, with 12 bases between. DNA of the CDR3: TGTGCCAGCAGCCAAGCTTACAGGGTCCACGAGCAGTACTTC. Translation: CASSQAYRVHEQYF.

This clonotype showed up many times. The V call is TRBV7-9, the J call TRBJ2-7; 9 bases are shared with TRBD1. From germline, CDR1 is SEHNR and CDR2 FQNEAQ (reference sequence). There are 16 residues in the CDR3. V trimming: 4 bases; J trimming: 3 bases; junction bases outside the gene matches: 10. CDR3 sequence: CASSSTTGTGIYEQYF. DNA of the CDR3: TGTGCCAGCAGCTCAACGACCGGGACAGGGATCTACGAGCAGTACTTC.

This clonotype was picked up many times. The chain combines TRBV20-1 with TRBJ2-1, with no clear D. The CDR3 is 13 residues long. V was pared by 1 base and J by 0 bases, with 4 bases between. CDR1 DFQATT and CDR2 SNEGSKA come from the germline V gene (reference sequence). The CDR3 nucleotides read TGCAGTGCTAGAGGGCCCTCCTACAATGAGCAGTTCTTC. It encodes CSARGPSYNEQFF.

A note on this clonotype: Being one base from a much bigger clone, this may be a read error. This chain joins TRBV9 and TRBJ1-3; D is unclear. The CDR3 is made up of 15 amino acids. CDR1 is SGDLS, CDR2 YYNGEE, per germline. The CDR3 spells CASSVEGTSGKTIYF. The CDR3 bases are TGTGCCAGCAGCGTAGAGGGCACGTCTGGAAAAACCATATATTTT.

This clonotype was recorded at least ten times. CDR3 DNA sequence: TGCGCCAGCAGCTTTTTAGCAAGTGAGCAGTTCTTC. It translates to CASSFLASEQFF. This chain links TRBV5-1 with TRBJ2-1; the D is unclear. The germline gives CDR1 SGHRS, CDR2 YFSETQ. The V end lost 2 bases, the J end lost 9 bases, and 9 bases lay between the germline ends. The CDR3 runs 12 residues.

Many counts were recorded for this clonotype. DNA of the CDR3: TGCAGTGCAACGGAGGGGGGGGCGTACAATGAGCAGTTCTTC. The encoded protein is CSATEGGAYNEQFF. This chain joins TRBV20-1 and TRBJ2-1; D may be TRBD2 (7 bases). The germline V gene has CDR1 DFQATT and CDR2 SNEGSKA (reference sequence). V was trimmed by 6 bases and J by 4 bases, leaving 16 bases between them. The CDR3 has 14 amino acids.

This clonotype was observed at least ten times. The chain recombines TRBV28 with TRBJ2-5, with 13 bases fitting TRBD2. V lost 8 bases, J lost 6 bases, and 6 bases stayed unmatched. From germline, CDR1 is MDHEN and CDR2 SYDVKM. The CDR3 consists of 14 residues. CDR3 DNA sequence: TGTGCCAGCGGACTAGCGGGGGACAGGAAGACCCAGTACTTC. Protein product: CASGLAGDRKTQYF.

This clonotype was seen a handful of times. The chain recombines TRBV5-1 with TRBJ2-7; 8 positions agree with TRBD1. The germline CDR1 and CDR2 sequences are SGHRS and YFSETQ. The CDR3 is 13 amino acids. Trimming removed 5 bases from V and 7 bases from J; junction bases left unmatched: 8. CDR3 region: CASRDRETKEQYF. CDR3 DNA sequence: TGCGCCAGCAGGGACAGGGAAACAAAAGAGCAGTACTTC. Using reference TRBV5-1 and TRBJ2-7 for the parts outside the CDR3, the full variable domain is KAGVTQTPRYLIKTRGQQVTLSCSPISGHRSVSWYQQTPGQGLQFLFEYFSETQRNKGNFPGRFSGRQFSNSRSEMNVSTLELGDSALYLCASRDRETKEQYFGPGTRLTVT.

This clonotype has at least ten counts. A junction boundary mismatches the germline segment, possibly from a read error. V and J are TRBV24-1 and TRBJ2-3; 9 bases line up with TRBD2. The germline CDR1 and CDR2 sequences are KGHDR and SFDVKD. This CDR3 comprises 16 residues. The DNA for the CDR3 is TGTGCCACCAGTGATTTCGCCGGGACTAGCAGAGATACGCAGTATTTT. It encodes CATSDFAGTSRDTQYF.

This clonotype came up many times. This chain links TRBV5-5 with TRBJ2-1; 7 positions agree with TRBD2. V was clipped by 2 bases and J by 7 bases; unmatched bases: 9. The CDR3 covers 15 residues. Germline-derived CDR1 and CDR2 are SGHKS and YYEKEE (reference sequence). CDR3 DNA sequence: TGTGCCAGCAGCTTAAACGGGAGGATAGCAAATGAGCAGTTCTTC. Protein sequence: CASSLNGRIANEQFF.

This clonotype was counted ten times or more. This chain connects TRBV12-3 or TRBV12-4 to TRBJ1-5; D is unclear. Deletions cut 2 bases from V and 5 bases from J, with 10 bases between. The CDR3 contains 14 residues. The CDR3 DNA follows: TGTGCCAGCAGTTTATCCCCTCACGATCAGCCCCAGCATTTT. Its protein is CASSLSPHDQPQHF.

This clonotype was counted many times. The chain is built from TRBV6-5 and TRBJ1-2; 7 nucleotides align to TRBD1. The junction had 11 bases not matched to a gene; V was cut back by 4 bases and J by 6 bases. This CDR3 spans 15 amino acids. Germline CDR1 reads MNHEY; CDR2 reads SVGAGI. The CDR3 loop reads CASSSQDRTWHGYTF. DNA for the CDR3: TGTGCCAGCAGTTCACAGGACAGGACTTGGCATGGCTACACCTTC.